These T cell receptor beta chains were read from a single sample in a study of T cell repertoires in cytomegalovirus infection. These receptors lack a known antigen. TCRdb processed the reads anew with MiXCR; each CDR3 protein has one entry. The data hold 100,000 or so distinct CDR3 sequences, with 29% observed a single time. The sequences come from CD8+ T cells from cultured PBMCs, collected from culture after CMV antigen stimulation. The receptors were gathered from a human donor in good health (CMV status not recorded). Some clones in this sample may be carry-over from other donors' samples. Each CDR3 is given with its conserved first and last residue. A D gene is named only where the DNA matches it firmly. Clone size is stated in some rows and not others, as once, few, many or a class when expanded.

D,size,V,J,CDR3,DNA
TRBD2,once,TRBV12-3/TRBV12-4,TRBJ2-3,CASTGRERGATDTQYF,TGTGCCAGCACTGGAAGGGAGCGGGGGGCCACAGATACGCAGTATTTT
TRBD1,few,TRBV7-9,TRBJ2-5,CASTPQGPSERETQYF,TGTGCCAGCACCCCACAGGGGCCTTCTGAGAGGGAGACCCAGTACTTC
TRBD2,NA,TRBV15,TRBJ2-5,CATSGGTSGSIWGTQYF,TGTGCCACCAGCGGGGGGACTAGCGGGTCCATTTGGGGGACCCAGTACTTC
TRBD2,many,TRBV12-3/TRBV12-4,TRBJ2-5,CASRNGRGGQETQYF,TGTGCCAGCAGAAACGGGCGGGGGGGCCAGGAGACCCAGTACTTC
NA,NA,TRBV4-1,TRBJ1-5,CASSPQVVWGNQPQHF,TGCGCCAGCAGCCCGCAAGTGGTCTGGGGCAATCAGCCCCAGCATTTT
TRBD2,NA,TRBV15,TRBJ2-5,CATSRGGGAEETQYF,TGTGCCACCAGCAGGGGCGGGGGGGCCGAAGAGACCCAGTACTTC
NA,few,TRBV7-2,TRBJ2-1,CASSLAPPDEQFF,TGTGCCAGCAGCTTAGCGCCCCCCGATGAGCAGTTCTTC
NA,NA,TRBV7-9,TRBJ1-2,CASSLYQGIGAGHNYGYTF,TGTGCCAGCAGCTTGTATCAGGGTATAGGGGCTGGCCATAACTATGGCTACACCTTC
TRBD1,NA,TRBV27,TRBJ1-2,CASSLSPGGLYGYTF,TGTGCCAGCAGTTTATCTCCAGGGGGTCTCTATGGCTACACCTTC
TRBD2,many,TRBV7-2,TRBJ2-1,CASSLELAGYNEQFF,TGTGCCAGCAGCTTGGAACTAGCGGGGTACAATGAGCAGTTCTTC
NA,NA,TRBV12-3/TRBV12-4,TRBJ2-5,CASSPGLGRETQYF,TGTGCCAGCAGCCCCGGGTTGGGGCGAGAGACCCAGTACTTC
NA,many,TRBV11-2,TRBJ1-1,CASSLGKYGNTEAFF,TGTGCCAGCAGCTTAGGGAAGTACGGGAACACTGAAGCTTTCTTT
NA,NA,TRBV7-9,TRBJ1-1,CASSSSTEAFF,TGTGCCAGCAGCTCTTCCACTGAAGCTTTCTTT
TRBD2,NA,TRBV12-3/TRBV12-4,TRBJ2-5,CASSSSGGGQETQYF,TGTGCCAGCAGTTCTAGCGGGGGTGGACAAGAGACCCAGTACTTC
NA,NA,TRBV11-2,TRBJ2-1,CASSWLANWDEQFF,TGTGCCAGCAGCTGGCTAGCAAATTGGGATGAGCAGTTCTTC
TRBD1,few,TRBV6-5,TRBJ1-6,CASSWDRGNSPLHF,TGTGCCAGCAGTTGGGACAGGGGTAATTCACCCCTCCACTTT
NA,few,TRBV19,TRBJ2-7,CASSSTGTTYEQYF,TGTGCCAGTAGTTCTACCGGGACAACCTACGAGCAGTACTTC
NA,many,TRBV6-1,TRBJ2-1,CASSDWVGNEQFF,TGTGCCAGCAGTGATTGGGTGGGCAATGAGCAGTTCTTC
TRBD2,many,TRBV4-1,TRBJ2-7,CASSPSAGGYHEQYF,TGCGCCAGCAGCCCTTCTGCGGGGGGGTACCACGAGCAGTACTTC
NA,NA,TRBV18,TRBJ2-7,CASSPGGDNYEQYF,TGTGCCAGCTCACCAGGGGGTGACAACTACGAGCAGTACTTC
NA,many,TRBV7-8,TRBJ1-3,CASSLGTPSGNTIYF,TGTGCCAGCAGCTTAGGGACACCCTCAGGAAACACCATATATTTT
NA,few,TRBV20-1,TRBJ2-2,CSARDQGLHTGELFF,TGCAGTGCTAGGGACCAGGGTCTTCACACCGGGGAGCTGTTTTTT
NA,NA,TRBV19,TRBJ1-1,CASSASLQLGGGMNTEAFF,TGTGCCAGTAGTGCTAGCCTCCAGCTCGGAGGTGGCATGAACACTGAAGCTTTCTTT
NA,many,TRBV27,TRBJ1-5,CASSIGRNQPQHF,TGTGCCAGCAGTATAGGCCGGAATCAGCCCCAGCATTTT
TRBD1,NA,TRBV7-6,TRBJ2-3,CASSLIPDRAVDTQYF,TGTGCCAGCAGCTTAATCCCGGACAGGGCCGTAGATACGCAGTATTTT
TRBD1,NA,TRBV25-1,TRBJ2-1,CASSGPTGGDEQFF,TGTGCCAGCAGTGGACCCACAGGGGGCGATGAGCAGTTCTTC
NA,NA,TRBV27,TRBJ1-4,CASSLLGGNEKLFF,TGTGCCAGCAGTTTACTTGGGGGGAATGAAAAACTGTTTTTT
NA,once,TRBV19,TRBJ1-3,CASSHRTSGNPIYF,TGTGCCAGTAGCCACAGGACCTCTGGAAACCCCATATATTTT
NA,few,TRBV7-3,TRBJ2-1,CASARSSYNEQFF,TGTGCCTCCGCCCGGAGCTCCTACAATGAGCAGTTCTTC
NA,NA,TRBV24-1,TRBJ2-7,CATSDSGPSYEQYF,TGTGCCACCAGTGATTCAGGGCCGTCCTACGAGCAGTACTTC
NA,NA,TRBV27,TRBJ2-7,CASSPSGLMAHEQYF,TGTGCCAGCAGTCCCTCCGGACTAATGGCCCACGAGCAGTACTTC
NA,many,TRBV6-1,TRBJ2-7,CASSDTPSSYEQYF,TGTGCCAGCAGTGACACCCCCTCCTCCTACGAGCAGTACTTC
TRBD1,NA,TRBV6-5,TRBJ2-2,CASTNSAGGVRTGELFF,TGTGCCAGCACTAATTCAGCAGGGGGCGTAAGGACCGGGGAGCTGTTTTTT
NA,many,TRBV6-5,TRBJ1-1,CASSYSWNTEAFF,TGTGCCAGCAGTTATAGTTGGAACACTGAAGCTTTCTTT
TRBD2,few,TRBV6-1,TRBJ2-3,CASSRTSDTDTQYF,TGTGCCAGCAGTCGGACTAGCGACACAGATACGCAGTATTTT
NA,NA,TRBV7-6,TRBJ1-2,CASSPLRATSYGYTF,TGTGCCAGCAGCCCACTGCGTGCGACCTCCTATGGCTACACCTTC
TRBD1,few,TRBV7-8,TRBJ2-5,CASSLVRDREETQYF,TGTGCCAGCAGCTTAGTCCGGGACAGGGAAGAGACCCAGTACTTC
TRBD2,few,TRBV19,TRBJ2-7,CASSPLLAGHYEQYF,TGTGCCAGTAGCCCCTTACTAGCGGGGCACTACGAGCAGTACTTC
NA,few,TRBV9,TRBJ1-5,CASSVGGGSGQPQHF,TGTGCCAGCAGCGTAGGGGGAGGCAGCGGTCAGCCCCAGCATTTT
TRBD1,once,TRBV9,TRBJ2-7,CASSPRQGAGEQYF,TGTGCCAGCAGCCCACGACAGGGGGCGGGCGAGCAGTACTTC
NA,once,TRBV12-3/TRBV12-4,TRBJ2-1,CASSLDSSYSYNEQFF,TGTGCCAGCAGTTTGGACAGCTCTTACTCCTACAATGAGCAGTTCTTC
NA,NA,TRBV27,TRBJ2-1,CASSPRSNEQFF,TGTGCCAGCAGTCCCCGAAGCAATGAGCAGTTCTTC
TRBD2,few,TRBV5-1,TRBJ2-3,CASSLEASGGPDTQYF,TGCGCCAGCAGCTTGGAGGCTAGCGGGGGGCCAGATACGCAGTATTTT
NA,many,TRBV7-9,TRBJ2-7,CASSLHRPGDEQYF,TGTGCCAGCAGCTTACACAGGCCTGGGGACGAGCAGTACTTC
TRBD2,NA,TRBV6-1,TRBJ2-7,CASRPGTSGNEQYF,TGTGCCAGCAGGCCCGGGACTAGCGGAAACGAGCAGTACTTC
TRBD2,NA,TRBV4-2,TRBJ2-3,CASSQEPSGADTQYF,TGTGCCAGCAGCCAAGAACCTAGCGGGGCAGATACGCAGTATTTT
TRBD2,NA,TRBV6-1,TRBJ2-5,CASWGGTQETQYF,TGTGCCAGCTGGGGAGGGACGCAAGAGACCCAGTACTTC
NA,NA,TRBV11-2,TRBJ1-6,CASSLSSSYNSPLHF,TGTGCCAGCAGCTTAAGCAGCTCCTATAATTCACCCCTCCACTTT
NA,many,TRBV7-2,TRBJ1-2,CASSLGGGDPYGYTF,TGTGCCAGCAGCTTAGGCGGGGGCGACCCCTATGGCTACACCTTC
NA,NA,TRBV20-1,TRBJ2-7,CSAPEGAGPSSYEQYF,TGCAGTGCGCCCGAAGGGGCGGGGCCGAGCTCCTACGAGCAGTACTTC
NA,NA,TRBV20-1,TRBJ1-1,CSASWGINTEAFF,TGCAGTGCTAGTTGGGGGATCAACACTGAAGCTTTCTTT
NA,NA,TRBV7-9,TRBJ2-3,CASSLARPTDTQYF,TGTGCCAGCAGCTTGGCCCGCCCCACAGATACGCAGTATTTT
NA,NA,TRBV2,TRBJ2-7,CASSERTPYEQYF,TGTGCCAGCAGTGAGCGGACGCCCTACGAGCAGTACTTC
NA,NA,TRBV3-1,TRBJ2-5,CASSPGGPQETQYF,TGTGCCAGCAGTCCGGGCGGGCCTCAAGAGACCCAGTACTTC
NA,NA,TRBV18,TRBJ2-4,CASSQRTLVAKNIQYF,TGTGCCAGCTCACAACGAACGTTAGTAGCCAAAAACATTCAGTACTTC
NA,few,TRBV6-5,TRBJ1-1,CASSYSISSNTEAFF,TGTGCCAGCAGTTACTCCATAAGTTCGAACACTGAAGCTTTCTTT
NA,NA,TRBV6-2/TRBV6-3,TRBJ2-7,CASSYGLYYEQYF,TGTGCCAGCAGTTACGGGCTGTACTACGAGCAGTACTTC
TRBD1,few,TRBV7-8,TRBJ2-7,CASSLMVGQGAYEQYF,TGTGCCAGCAGCCTGATGGTGGGACAGGGGGCCTACGAGCAGTACTTC
NA,NA,TRBV19,TRBJ1-2,CASSLTFDLGYTF,TGTGCCAGTAGCCTAACCTTCGATCTTGGCTACACCTTC
TRBD2,many,TRBV12-3/TRBV12-4,TRBJ2-3,CASSSSVGGDTDTQYF,TGTGCCAGCAGTTCCAGCGTCGGGGGGGACACAGATACGCAGTATTTT